This entry lists 17 T cell receptor beta chains sequenced from one sample in a study of blood T cell repertoires in COVID-19. TCRdb's table, derived via immunoSEQ multiplex PCR, lists solely in-frame clones and lacks some. The data contain 210,000 or so clones, less than 90% of them singletons. Sequences were obtained from peripheral blood. The receptor source for this set is a man aged 40-49 years with active or convalescent COVID-19.

This rearrangement joins TRBV5-1 to TRBJ1-1, with D maybe TRBD1 (6 bases). V was trimmed by 5 bases and J by 2 bases, leaving 16 bases between them. Germline loops: CDR1 SGHRS, CDR2 YFSETQ. The CDR3 has 15 residues. DNA of the CDR3: TGCGCCAGCAGAAGACAGGCGACCCTTAACACTGAAGCTTTCTTT. Translation gives CASRRQATLNTEAFF.

The J gene is TRBJ1-6, the V gene TRBV18; the match to TRBD1 covers 11 bases. The CDR3 is 17 amino acids. Trimming at V came to 5 bases and at J to 8 bases, leaving 11 bases not matched to a gene. CDR1 KGHSH and CDR2 LQKENI come from the germline V gene. CDR3 residues: CASSSIAGQGVDSPLHF. The CDR3 region has the DNA TGTGCCAGCTCATCTATAGCGGGACAGGGGGTAGATTCACCCCTCCACTTT.

The count of this clone is one. The gene calls are TRBV7-2 and TRBJ2-3, with TRBD2 matching over 15 bases. Trimming removed 4 bases from V and 4 bases from J; junction bases left unmatched: 6. The CDR3 contains 17 residues. The V gene's germline CDR1 is SGHTA and CDR2 FQGNSA. The CDR3 here is CASSWGLAGGGADTQYF. CDR3 coding DNA: TGTGCCAGCAGCTGGGGACTAGCGGGGGGCGGCGCAGATACGCAGTATTTT. Full variable domain (rest looked up from reference TRBV7-2 and TRBJ2-3): GAGVSQSPSNKVTEKGKDVELRCDPISGHTALYWYRQSLGQGLEFLIYFQGNSAPDKSGLPSDRFSAERTGGSVSTLTIQRTQQEDSAVYLCASSWGLAGGGADTQYFGPGTRLTVL.

The chain joins TRBV2 to TRBJ1-2, with no clear D. The CDR3 has 15 amino acids. Germline CDR1 reads SNHLY; CDR2 reads FYNNEI. Trimming cost V 3 bases and J 2 bases, with 13 bases left between them. This chain's CDR3 is CASSDQSEPNYGYTF. For the CDR3, the DNA is TGTGCCAGCAGTGATCAAAGCGAACCAAACTATGGCTACACCTTC.

This chain links TRBV30 with TRBJ1-6; 9 bases line up with TRBD1. Looked up from germline, CDR1 is GTSNPN and CDR2 is SVGIG (reference sequence). The CDR3 consists of 15 residues. Trimming removed 1 base from V and 7 bases from J; junction bases left unmatched: 5. The DNA of the CDR3 is TGTGCCTGGAGTGCGACCGGGACAGGGAATTCACCCCTCCACTTT. Its translation: CAWSATGTGNSPLHF.

J is TRBJ1-2 and V is TRBV18, with D tentatively TRBD1 (6 bases). Germline CDR1 KGHSH, CDR2 LQKENI. The CDR3 has 12 residues. V lost 3 bases and J 14 bases, leaving 16 bases between the germline ends. Here the CDR3 reads CASSPGTLADTF. The CDR3 nucleotides are TGTGCCAGCTCACCCGGGACACTGGCGGATACCTTC.

The chain links TRBV5-1 to TRBJ1-1; maybe TRBD1 (5 bases). This CDR3 comprises 16 residues. Trimming stripped 1 base from V and 5 bases from J, with 18 bases between. Germline V gene data show CDR1 as SGHRS and CDR2 as YFSETQ. The CDR3 loop reads CASSLNSGGKGTEAFF. CDR3 in DNA: TGCGCCAGCAGCTTGAATTCGGGGGGAAAAGGTACTGAAGCTTTCTTT.

The chain is built from TRBV30 and TRBJ1-1, with a tentative D call TRBD1 (6 bases). The V end was cut by 4 bases, the J end by 5 bases, with 23 bases between. This CDR3 spans 16 amino acids. Looked up from germline, CDR1 is GTSNPN and CDR2 is SVGIG (reference sequence). The CDR3 bases are TGTGCCTGGATGGGGGGGGCGGTCACTTGGGGTACTGAAGCTTTCTTT. The encoded protein is CAWMGGAVTWGTEAFF.

This chain uses TRBV9 with TRBJ1-1; D is perhaps TRBD1 (5 bases). V shed 3 bases and J shed 5 bases, with 20 bases lying between them. The CDR3 spans 16 residues. Germline lookup yields CDR1 SGDLS and CDR2 YYNGEE. This chain's CDR3 is CASSGRRGGVTTEAFF. CDR3 bases: TGTGCCAGCAGCGGGCGACGCGGGGGGGTCACTACTGAAGCTTTCTTT.

The chain has TRBV5-4 and TRBJ1-2; 8 bases are shared with TRBD1. The V gene end was trimmed by 5 bases and the J gene end by 4 bases; junction bases not matched to a gene: 10. In germline, CDR1 is SGHNT, CDR2 YYREEE (reference sequence). The CDR3 contains 15 residues. The DNA of the CDR3 is TGTGCCAGCAGGGCACACGGACAGGGCATCTATGGCTACACCTTC. Translated, it gives CASRAHGQGIYGYTF.

The chain is built from TRBV28 and TRBJ1-2; no firm D call. The CDR3 sequence is 12 residues long. The germline V and J ends were trimmed by 1 base and 6 bases, with 6 bases remaining between them. In germline, CDR1 is MDHEN, CDR2 SYDVKM. DNA of the CDR3: TGTGCCAGCAGTTTATACGGGGATGGCTACACCTTC. Its protein product is CASSLYGDGYTF.

By share, this clone counts as medium-sized. This chain connects TRBV6-1 to TRBJ1-5, with 10 bases matching TRBD1. Trimming removed 4 bases from V and 7 bases from J; junction bases left unmatched: 10. This CDR3 has 16 amino acids. CDR1 MNHNS and CDR2 SASEGT come from the germline V gene. CDR3 nucleotide sequence: TGTGCCAGCAGTGCCCAATGGACAGGGGGTAGACAGCCCCAGCATTTT. Its protein product is CASSAQWTGGRQPQHF.

The chain links TRBV6-1 to TRBJ2-2, with 7 nucleotides matching TRBD2. This CDR3 contains 15 residues. Germline CDR1 is MNHNS and CDR2 is SASEGT. V lost 2 bases to trimming and J lost 7 bases; unmatched junction nucleotides: 7. In nucleotides, the CDR3 is TGTGCCAGCAGTGAAAGGAGCGGGGTGAGCGGGGAGCTGTTTTTT. The encoded protein is CASSERSGVSGELFF.

CDR3 DNA: TGTGCCAGCAGTTTGGGGGGGTACAATGAGCAGTTCTTC. This encodes CASSLGGYNEQFF. The chain joins TRBV28 to TRBJ2-1; 7 bases fit TRBD2. V shed 3 bases and J 4 bases; nucleotides not matched to a gene: 0. The germline CDR1 and CDR2 sequences are MDHEN and SYDVKM. The CDR3 is made up of 13 amino acids.

The chain employs TRBV9 and TRBJ1-1, with TRBD1 matching over 10 bases. The length of the CDR3 is 15 residues. With 5 bases clipped from V and 4 bases from J, the junction kept 8 bases outside the gene matches. The germline gives CDR1 SGDLS, CDR2 YYNGEE. The CDR3 loop reads CASSPGQGSLTEAFF. The DNA of the CDR3 is TGTGCCAGCAGTCCGGGACAGGGGTCTCTCACTGAAGCTTTCTTT. Together with reference TRBV9 and TRBJ1-1, the CDR3 gives the full variable domain: DSGVTQTPKHLITATGQRVTLRCSPRSGDLSVYWYQQSLDQGLQFLIQYYNGEERAKGNILERFSAQQFPDLHSELNLSSLELGDSALYFCASSPGQGSLTEAFFGQGTRLTVV.

The rearrangement uses TRBV6-6 and TRBJ2-1; 9 bases are shared with TRBD1. From germline, CDR1 is MNHNY and CDR2 SVGAGI (reference sequence). J was trimmed by 7 bases and V by 6 bases; bases with no gene match: 7. This CDR3 has 14 amino acids. The CDR3 DNA reads as TGTGCCAGCAGCCGTACCGGGACAGGGAATGAGCAGTTCTTC. Its protein product is CASSRTGTGNEQFF.

This clone came up once. CDR3: CSVDGVSGRETQYF. CDR3 DNA: TGCAGCGTTGACGGGGTCTCCGGGCGTGAGACCCAGTACTTC. The chain employs TRBV29-1 and TRBJ2-5; TRBD2 is a possible D gene (5 bases). Germline V gene data show CDR1 as SQVTM and CDR2 as ANQGSEA. This CDR3 has 14 residues. V lost 3 bases to trimming and J lost 5 bases, with 16 bases between them.